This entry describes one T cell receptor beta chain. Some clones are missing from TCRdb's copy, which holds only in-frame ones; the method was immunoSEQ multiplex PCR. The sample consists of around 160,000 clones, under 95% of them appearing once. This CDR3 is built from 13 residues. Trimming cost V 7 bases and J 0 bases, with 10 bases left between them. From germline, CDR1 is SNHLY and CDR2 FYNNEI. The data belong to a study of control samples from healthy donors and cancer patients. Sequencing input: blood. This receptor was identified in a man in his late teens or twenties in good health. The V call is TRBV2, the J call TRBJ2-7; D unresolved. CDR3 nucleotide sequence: TGTGCCAGCATCAGACTCGGCTCCTACGAGCAGTACTTC. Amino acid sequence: CASIRLGSYEQYF. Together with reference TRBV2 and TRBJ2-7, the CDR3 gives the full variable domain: EPEVTQTPSHQVTQMGQEVILRCVPISNHLYFYWYRQILGQKVEFLVSFYNNEISEKSEIFDDQFSVERPDGSNFTLKIRSTKLEDSAMYFCASIRLGSYEQYFGPGTRLTVT.